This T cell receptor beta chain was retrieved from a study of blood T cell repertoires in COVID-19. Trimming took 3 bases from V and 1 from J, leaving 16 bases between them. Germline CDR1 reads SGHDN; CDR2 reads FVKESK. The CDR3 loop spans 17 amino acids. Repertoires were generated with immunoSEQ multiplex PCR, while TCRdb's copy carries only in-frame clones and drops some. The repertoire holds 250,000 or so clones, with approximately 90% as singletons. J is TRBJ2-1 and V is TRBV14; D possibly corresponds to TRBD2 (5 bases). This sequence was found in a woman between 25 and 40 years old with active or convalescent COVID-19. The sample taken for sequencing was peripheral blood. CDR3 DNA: TGTGCCAGCAGCCAGCCACTTCGGGGTAGTTCCTACAATGAGCAGTTCTTC. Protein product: CASSQPLRGSSYNEQFF.